Listed here are 8 T cell receptor beta chains from one sample, sequenced in a study of monozygotic twins with cystic fibrosis. Sequenced by immunoSEQ multiplex PCR; TCRdb stores in-frame clones only, minus some. The sample consists of around 21,000 clones, roughly 89% of them appearing once. The material sequenced was blood. These receptors originate from a young woman with cystic fibrosis.

The V and J genes are TRBV11-2 and TRBJ2-1; TRBD2 is a possible D gene (7 bases). Germline V lookup: CDR1 SGHAT, CDR2 FQNNGV. V was trimmed by 2 bases and J by 4 bases, leaving 15 bases between them. The CDR3 runs 16 residues. The CDR3 DNA is TGTGCCAGCAGCTTATCATCGGGGGGCAGGTACAATGAGCAGTTCTTC. It yields the protein CASSLSSGGRYNEQFF.

The chain links TRBV9 to TRBJ2-1; TRBD2 is a possible D gene (6 bases). With 3 bases removed from V and 10 bases from J, the gap between germline ends came to 14 bases. The CDR3 contains 13 residues. CDR1 is SGDLS and CDR2 is YYNGEE in the germline V gene. CDR3 sequence: CASSAGLREEQFF. DNA for the CDR3: TGTGCCAGCAGCGCGGGACTCCGGGAGGAGCAGTTCTTC.

The gene calls are TRBV5-1 and TRBJ2-7; unclear D gene. V was trimmed by 0 bases and J by 4 bases, leaving 5 bases between them. The CDR3 length is 12 residues. Germline V gene lookup returns CDR1 SGHRS and CDR2 YFSETQ. CDR3 in DNA: TGCGCCAGCAGCTTGGGTCAGTACGAGCAGTACTTC. Translating gives CASSLGQYEQYF.

This chain links TRBV4-3 with TRBJ1-3; D unclear. Trimming removed 3 bases at V and 0 bases at J, with 12 bases between. This CDR3 comprises 16 residues. CDR1 is LGHNA and CDR2 is YSLEER in the germline V gene. The CDR3 DNA sequence: TGCGCCAGCAGCCACGGGCAGCCACGCTCTGGAAACACCATATATTTT. Translated, it gives CASSHGQPRSGNTIYF.

The V gene is TRBV29-1, the J gene TRBJ1-5; D uncertain. Germline loops: CDR1 SQVTM, CDR2 ANQGSEA. V was cut by 7 bases and J by 5 bases, with 18 bases left in between. The CDR3 runs to 14 residues. CDR3 sequence reads: CSAERETIYQPQHF. CDR3 in DNA: TGCAGCGCCGAACGGGAAACTATCTATCAGCCCCAGCATTTT. The full variable domain, with the rest looked up from reference TRBV29-1 and TRBJ1-5, is SAVISQKPSRDICQRGTSLTIQCQVDSQVTMMFWYRQQPGQSLTLIATANQGSEATYESGFVIDKFPISRPNLTFSTLTVSNMSPEDSSIYLCSAERETIYQPQHFGDGTRLSIL.

The rearrangement links TRBV27 to TRBJ1-1, with 7 bases fitting TRBD1. V shed 2 bases, J shed 5 bases, and the junction held 17 bases outside the gene matches. This CDR3 contains 18 residues. The germline V gene has CDR1 MNHEY and CDR2 SMNVEV (reference sequence). CDR3 protein: CASSLGRRQGTRGTEAFF. DNA of the CDR3: TGTGCCAGCAGTTTAGGCCGCAGACAGGGAACCCGAGGGACTGAAGCTTTCTTT.

This clone appeared once. V usage is TRBV6-5 and J usage is TRBJ1-3; D might be TRBD1 (5 bases). Germline V gives CDR1 MNHEY, CDR2 SVGAGI. The CDR3 runs 14 residues. The V gene lost 4 bases and the J gene lost 3 bases, with 10 bases spanning the gap. The DNA for the CDR3 is TGTGCCAGCAGTTCGACAGACCGTGGAAACACCATATATTTT. Its translation: CASSSTDRGNTIYF.

The rearrangement links TRBV5-1 to TRBJ2-7, with D possibly TRBD2 on 5 matching bases. The V gene's germline CDR1 is SGHRS and CDR2 YFSETQ. CDR3 size: 14 residues. The V end was cut by 4 bases, the J end by 3 bases, with 14 bases between. The CDR3 protein is CASSPGSGNYEQYF. The CDR3 coding sequence is TGCGCCAGCAGCCCTGGGTCCGGGAACTACGAGCAGTACTTC.